The 4 T cell receptor beta chains in this list originate from one sample, sequenced in a study of regulatory T cells in long-lasting Graves disease listed by TCRdb under 2021. The sample's time point label is to be understood as: newly diagnosed GD, antithyroid drugs for less than 3 months. For both TCR sequencing and RNA sequencing, RNA was extracted from PBMCs using TRIzol. Receptor amplification or capture employed multiplex PCR. For sequencing, an Illumina HiSeq 4000 was employed. TCR beta libraries were built with iRepertoire HTBI primers and Arm-PCR amplification of CDR3 regions. Through fastp at Q25 and MiXCR, TCRdb rebuilt clones from the public reads, retaining in-frame beta chains. Identical CDR3 protein sequences are pooled into one entry, listed with their most common genes and DNA. This sample lists about 620,000 distinct CDR3 sequences; roughly 16% were detected once. Together, the top ten hold around a sixth of the sample.

The same sample was also studied in work on T cells in Graves' hyperthyroidism and ophthalmopathy.

The sequences come from peripheral blood mononuclear cells (PBMCs), collected at new diagnosis, from a patient treated with antithyroid drugs. These TCRs come from a woman aged 30 to 39 with Graves disease. Donor details come from another sample of the same person, matched by shared clones.

This clonotype has a count of ten or more. This sequence joins TRBV15 and TRBJ1-2; no clear D. Germline V gene sequence: CDR1 LNHNV, CDR2 YYDKDF (reference sequence). V was pared by 0 bases and J by 0 bases, with 8 bases between. The length of the CDR3 is 15 residues. The CDR3 here is CATSRDLLTNYGYTF. The CDR3 DNA reads as TGTGCCACCAGCAGAGATCTCTTGACTAACTATGGCTACACCTTC.

This clonotype has just a few counts. The V call is TRBV20-1, the J call TRBJ2-7; TRBD2 agrees at 10 bases. CDR1 DFQATT and CDR2 SNEGSKA come from the germline V gene (reference sequence). The J segment lost 7 bases and the V segment lost 0 bases, leaving 12 bases of the junction unmatched. The CDR3 has 16 residues. CDR3 in amino acids: CSARDPLAGSGAEQYF. CDR3 nucleotides: TGCAGTGCTAGAGACCCACTAGCGGGGTCTGGTGCTGAGCAGTACTTC.

This clonotype was counted many times. The chain is built from TRBV5-1 and TRBJ1-2; perhaps TRBD1 as D (6 bases). CDR1 is SGHRS, CDR2 YFSETQ, per germline. The CDR3 is made up of 15 amino acids. V lost 0 bases and J 3 bases, leaving 12 bases between the germline ends. The CDR3 reads CASSLASGEDYGYTF. CDR3 DNA sequence: TGCGCCAGCAGCTTGGCCTCAGGGGAGGACTATGGCTACACCTTC.

This clonotype was counted only a few times. This chain joins TRBV18 and TRBJ2-1; either TRBD1 or TRBD2 may fit D (7 bases each). Germline CDR1 and CDR2: KGHSH and LQKENI. CDR3 length: 16 residues. V was cut by 2 bases and J by 3 bases, with 14 bases left in between. CDR3 amino acids: CASSPRGGTDYNEQFF. In nucleotides, the CDR3 is TGTGCCAGCTCACCAAGGGGGGGGACAGACTACAATGAGCAGTTCTTC.